The clone carrying this TCR beta chain was seen ten or more times. Beta-chain TCR CDR3 regions were amplified from RNA transcripts. Investigators did first-round RT-PCR with HTBI primers, then second-round multiplex PCR. TCRdb re-called the multiplex PCR reads with MiXCR, one entry per CDR3 protein. The sample consists of 35,000 to 50,000 distinct CDR3 sequences, roughly 49% of them appearing once. The data were obtained in a study of Graves' ophthalmopathy and Graves' hyperthyroidism. Looking at the study overall: Blood was drawn at initial diagnosis, before any treatment.

CDR3 length equals 15 residues. Germline V gene data show CDR1 as GTSNPN and CDR2 as SVGIG (reference sequence). The junction had 11 bases not matched to a gene; V was cut back by 6 bases and J by 1 base. In this cohort's terms, stable hyperthyroidism meant no ophthalmopathy by 18 months of follow-up. A diagnosis was made from clinical symptoms together with serum thyroxine, TRAb, thyroid ultrasound and orbital computed tomography. Specimen: peripheral blood. This chain links TRBV30 with TRBJ1-1, with 7 positions matching TRBD1. The clonotype comes from an adult woman with stable Graves' hyperthyroidism. Here the CDR3 DNA reads TGTGCCTGTCTTGATCGGACAGGCCCGAACACTGAAGCTTTCTTT. It encodes CACLDRTGPNTEAFF.